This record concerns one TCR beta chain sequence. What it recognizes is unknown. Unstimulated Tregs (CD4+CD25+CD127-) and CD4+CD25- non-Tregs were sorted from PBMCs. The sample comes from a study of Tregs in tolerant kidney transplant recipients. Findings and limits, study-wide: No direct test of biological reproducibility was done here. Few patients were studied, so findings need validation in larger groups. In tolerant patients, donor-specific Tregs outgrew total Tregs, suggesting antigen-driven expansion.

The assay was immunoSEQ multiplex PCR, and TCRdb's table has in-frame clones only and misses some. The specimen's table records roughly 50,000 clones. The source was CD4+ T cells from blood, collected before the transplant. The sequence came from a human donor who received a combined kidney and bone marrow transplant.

CDR3 DNA, as far as it was read: TGTGCCAGCAGTACAGGGGGGCGGTGGGAAAAA. Amino acids: CASSTGGRWEK. The full CDR3 sequence reads CASSTGGRWEKLFF. The gene calls are TRBV28 and TRBJ1-4; 8 positions match TRBD1. The read finishes 3 residues shy of the CDR3 end, and the germline J gene is used to complete it. Germline CDR1 MDHEN, CDR2 SYDVKM. The CDR3 runs to 14 residues. Trimming removed 5 bases from V and 8 bases from J; junction bases left unmatched: 7.